This TCR beta chain was captured in a study of blood T cell repertoires in COVID-19. Study context: Italy, Spain and the United States were the sources of the convalescent and acute COVID-19 samples.

It was during active infection that Seattle patients were enrolled and then longitudinally followed. Study processing details: Quantification of nucleated cells was approximated via reference gene primer amplification. Clones were sequenced by immunoSEQ multiplex PCR, and TCRdb holds only the in-frame ones, with some missing. V and J calls and clone size are copied from that table; D and trimming were computed from the DNA. The data show about 52,000 clones, with 65% to 85% seen just once and roughly a quarter held by the top ten. The receptor was derived from an elderly woman with COVID-19, enrolled during active disease. The material sequenced was peripheral blood.

The CDR3 DNA follows: TGTGCCTGGAGTGTGTTACAGGGCAATGAGCAGTTCTTC. This codes for CAWSVLQGNEQFF. The chain links TRBV30 to TRBJ2-1; possibly TRBD1 for D (6 bases). Germline V gene data show CDR1 as GTSNPN and CDR2 as SVGIG (reference sequence). Between the trimmed V and J ends, which lost 0 bases and 6 bases, there was a span of 9 bases. This CDR3 comprises 13 residues.